Included here is one T cell receptor (beta chain) sequence, with context. 60 Vbeta and 13 Jbeta primers were used in PCR. Method: immunoSEQ multiplex PCR; TCRdb's copy keeps in-frame clones and lacks some. The sample lists 130,000 to 150,000 clones, 60% to 85% occurring once. The data originate from a study of cytomegalovirus exposure and HLA in healthy donors. CDR3 length: 13 residues. Germline V lookup: CDR1 SQVTM, CDR2 ANQGSEA. Trimming took 3 bases from V and 5 from J, leaving 13 bases between them. The rearrangement uses TRBV29-1 and TRBJ2-5, with no clear D. Material: PBMCs. The sequence derives from a man between 40 and 49 years old in good health and CMV-seropositive. The CDR3 sequence: CSVDLQIAETQYF. CDR3 nucleotide sequence: TGCAGCGTTGATTTACAGATTGCTGAGACCCAGTACTTC.